A single sample is the source of the 8 T cell receptor beta chains below, sequenced in a study of regulatory T cells in long-lasting Graves disease. Construction of the TCR beta libraries employed iRepertoire HTBI primers in conjunction with Arm-PCR of CDR3 regions. TCRdb reanalysed the multiplex PCR reads using MiXCR and keeps one entry per CDR3 protein. Of 300,000 to 400,000 distinct CDR3 sequences listed, less than 20% are singletons. Time point here: newly diagnosed GD, antithyroid drugs for less than 3 months. There was RNA extracted from PBMCs, and the TCR library was made from it. The sample here was peripheral blood mononuclear cells (PBMCs), taken at new diagnosis, from a patient treated with antithyroid drugs. The origin of the receptors is a female donor with Graves disease.

This clonotype was counted only a few times. The CDR3 here is CASSQGFREKLFF. The CDR3 nucleotides are TGTGCCAGTTCACAGGGCTTTCGTGAAAAACTGTTTTTT. The J gene is TRBJ1-4, the V gene TRBV27, with D maybe TRBD1 (6 bases). Trimming removed 9 bases from V and 7 bases from J, with 15 bases in between. The CDR3 sequence is 13 residues long. Germline assignment: CDR1 MNHEY and CDR2 SMNVEV (reference sequence).

This clonotype was found many times. The V and J genes are TRBV12-3 or TRBV12-4 and TRBJ2-3, with no clear D. V lost 0 bases and J lost 1, with 8 bases in between. This CDR3 comprises 15 residues. The CDR3 loop reads CASSLATPGTDTQYF. DNA for the CDR3: TGTGCCAGCAGTTTAGCGACCCCGGGCACAGATACGCAGTATTTT.

On this clonotype: A read error may explain this, as a much larger clone is one base away. The chain joins TRBV5-5 to TRBJ2-1; tentatively, D is TRBD1 (5 bases). The CDR3 has 14 amino acids. The germline V gene has CDR1 SGHKS and CDR2 YYEKEE (reference sequence). DNA of the CDR3: TGTGCCAGCGGCTTGGGGCAGGGAAAGAGAAGGCAGTTCTTC. Translated: CASGLGQGKRRQFF.

This clonotype has a count of ten or more. This chain uses TRBV10-3 with TRBJ1-1; D gene uncertain. The V end lost 0 bases, the J end lost 3 bases, and 8 bases lay between the germline ends. Germline V gene lookup returns CDR1 ENHRY and CDR2 SYGVKD. CDR3 length equals 14 residues. The CDR3 nucleotides read TGTGCCATCAGTGAGTCACAGTGGCACACTGAAGCTTTCTTT. This encodes CAISESQWHTEAFF.

This clonotype was found many times. The V call is TRBV7-8, the J call TRBJ2-5; 8 nucleotides match TRBD2. The CDR3 covers 17 residues. CDR1 is SGHVS, CDR2 FQNEAQ, per germline. Trimming cost V 1 base and J 5 bases; bases outside gene matches: 12. The CDR3 region is CASSLVYSGRRMETQYF. The CDR3 coding sequence is TGTGCCAGCAGCTTAGTGTACAGCGGGAGACGCATGGAGACCCAGTACTTC.

This rearrangement joins TRBV12-3 or TRBV12-4 to TRBJ2-1; D might be TRBD1 or TRBD2, each matching 6 bases. The V and J ends lost 5 bases and 10 bases respectively, with 21 bases between them. The CDR3 is 15 amino acids. CDR3 coding DNA: TGTGCCAGCAGTGACTCCCCCGGGGGCCTGGGAGAGCAGTTCTTC. It codes for CASSDSPGGLGEQFF.

This clonotype was found many times. The rearrangement joins TRBV12-3 or TRBV12-4 to TRBJ2-6; perhaps TRBD1 as D (6 bases). This CDR3 is 13 amino acids long. CDR3 coding DNA: TGTGTTCAGGGGTCCTCTGGGGCCAACGTCCTGACTTTC. As protein: CVQGSSGANVLTF.

The V call is TRBV10-3, the J call TRBJ1-1, with 7 positions matching TRBD1. In germline, CDR1 is ENHRY, CDR2 SYGVKD. V lost 6 bases, J lost 1 base, and 2 bases stayed unmatched. CDR3 length: 13 residues. In DNA, the CDR3 is TGTGCCATCAGAAGACAGGGGAACACTGAAGCTTTCTTT. This translates into CAIRRQGNTEAFF.